These 6 T cell receptor beta chains were sequenced from one sample in a study of response to subunit inactivated influenza vaccine. TCRdb re-called the RT-PCR reads through MiXCR, storing one row per CDR3 protein. The sample holds about 650,000 distinct CDR3 sequences, less than 20% seen once. The sequences come from PBMCs from blood, collected 12 days after vaccination. Every receptor here comes from a man aged 50 or older who received an inactivated influenza vaccine.

The table lists this clonotype with many counts. The chain has TRBV4-3 and TRBJ2-2; a possible D gene is TRBD1 (5 bases). V lost 0 bases to trimming and J lost 3 bases, with 8 bases between them. The CDR3 has 15 amino acids. Germline assignment: CDR1 LGHNA and CDR2 YSLEER. DNA of the CDR3: TGCGCCAGCAGCCAAGAAGACAGATACACCGGGGAGCTGTTTTTT. Translation gives CASSQEDRYTGELFF.

The J gene is TRBJ2-5, the V gene TRBV7-8, with TRBD2 matching 7 bases. Per germline, CDR1 SGHVS and CDR2 FQNEAQ. Trimming at V came to 7 bases and at J to 3 bases, leaving 14 bases not matched to a gene. The CDR3 extends over 16 amino acids. CDR3 bases: TGTGCCAGCAACACGAGGAGGGAGGGCCGGAAAGAGACCCAGTACTTC. Protein: CASNTRREGRKETQYF. The complete variable domain, with remaining parts taken from reference TRBV7-8 and TRBJ2-5, reads GAGVSQSPRYKVAKRGQDVALRCDPISGHVSLFWYQQALGQGPEFLTYFQNEAQLDKSGLPSDRFFAERPEGSVSTLKIQRTQQEDSAVYLCASNTRREGRKETQYFGPGTRLLVL.

This rearrangement joins TRBV19 to TRBJ1-1; D call uncertain. The CDR3 consists of 14 residues. V was trimmed by 3 bases and J by 1 base, leaving 9 bases between them. The germline V gene has CDR1 LNHDA and CDR2 SQIVND (reference sequence). DNA of the CDR3: TGTGCCAGTAGTATCGGGCAGCCGAACACTGAAGCTTTCTTT. The encoded protein is CASSIGQPNTEAFF.

This clonotype has at least ten counts. CDR3 sequence (DNA): TGTGCCATCAGACCCCCCACTAGCGTGAATGAGCAGTTCTTC. Its protein is CAIRPPTSVNEQFF. The chain couples TRBV10-3 to TRBJ2-1; 7 bases fit TRBD2. After removal of 6 bases from V and 7 bases from J, the junction contained 9 bases not matched to a gene. The CDR3 covers 14 residues. Germline lookup yields CDR1 ENHRY and CDR2 SYGVKD.

This clonotype has ten or more counts. The rearrangement uses TRBV6-1 and TRBJ1-1, with D possibly being TRBD1 (6 bases). Germline assignment: CDR1 MNHNS and CDR2 SASEGT. Trimming cost V 6 bases and J 1 base, with 18 bases left between them. The CDR3 sequence is 16 residues long. The CDR3 bases are TGTGCCAGCAGGACCGGGACAACAAGGGGGAACACTGAAGCTTTCTTT. Residues: CASRTGTTRGNTEAFF.

The chain employs TRBV4-2 and TRBJ2-7; 12 nucleotides line up with TRBD2. Germline V gene data show CDR1 as LGHNA and CDR2 as YNFKEQ. With 5 bases clipped from V and 6 bases from J, the junction kept 5 bases outside the gene matches. CDR3 size: 14 residues. The CDR3 protein is CASSTSGRFSEQYF. CDR3 nucleotide sequence: TGTGCCAGCAGCACTAGCGGGAGGTTTAGCGAGCAGTACTTC.